This TCR beta chain was recorded in a study of beta chain features in type 1 diabetes. Heparinised blood was drawn once per donor, averaging roughly 0.11 L. The isolated RNA, all of it, was reverse transcribed, so expressed TCRB transcripts were what got sequenced. Clones were sequenced by immunoSEQ multiplex PCR, and TCRdb holds only the in-frame ones, with some missing. The table has around 53,000 clones, just under 65% seen once; the top ten hold around 0.29%. About this clone itself: No antigen is known for it.

Study results and limitations: Shorter TCRB CDR3s, moderately but significantly so, were found in Type 1 diabetes patients in all four CD4+ subsets. PCR, the amplification step, might favor shorter templates, equally in patients and controls. These data did not resolve whether HLA type affects TCRB rearrangement. Sampled from patients, naive, central memory and Treg TCRB repertoires appeared more similar than those sampled from healthy donors.

The sequence was collected from a woman aged 25 to 45 with type 1 diabetes. The material sequenced was stem cell memory CD4+ T cells from blood.

CDR3 bases: TGTGCCAGCAGTGACCGGGCGGGCCGCACAGATACGCAGTATTTT. Protein product: CASSDRAGRTDTQYF. V and J are TRBV6-4 and TRBJ2-3; the D gene is possibly TRBD2 (5 bases). Germline CDR1 is MRHNA and CDR2 is SNTAGT. The length of the CDR3 is 15 residues. The V and J ends lost 2 bases and 1 base respectively, with 10 bases between them.